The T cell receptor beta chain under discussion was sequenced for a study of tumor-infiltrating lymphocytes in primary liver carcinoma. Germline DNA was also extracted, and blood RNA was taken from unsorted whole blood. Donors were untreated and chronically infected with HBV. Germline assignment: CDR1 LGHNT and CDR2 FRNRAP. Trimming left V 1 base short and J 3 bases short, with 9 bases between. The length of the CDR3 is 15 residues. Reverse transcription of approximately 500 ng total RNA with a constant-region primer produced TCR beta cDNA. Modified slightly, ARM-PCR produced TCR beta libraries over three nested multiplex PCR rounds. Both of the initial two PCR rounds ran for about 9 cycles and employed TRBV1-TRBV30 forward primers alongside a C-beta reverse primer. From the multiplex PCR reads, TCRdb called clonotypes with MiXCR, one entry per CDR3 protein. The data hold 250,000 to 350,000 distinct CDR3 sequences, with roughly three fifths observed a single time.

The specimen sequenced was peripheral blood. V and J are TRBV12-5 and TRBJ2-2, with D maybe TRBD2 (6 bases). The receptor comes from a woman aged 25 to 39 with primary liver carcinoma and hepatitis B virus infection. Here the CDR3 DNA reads TGTGCTAGTGGTTTGGGTAGCGGCTACACCGGGGAGCTGTTTTTT. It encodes CASGLGSGYTGELFF.